This T cell receptor (beta chain) was sequenced in a study of cytomegalovirus exposure and HLA in healthy donors. This CDR3 has 14 residues. CDR1 and CDR2 (germline): SEHNR, FQNEAQ (reference sequence). Trimming took 2 bases from V and 4 from J; bases not matched to a gene: 4. Primers for the PCR totalled 60 Vbeta and 13 Jbeta. The protocol was immunoSEQ multiplex PCR, while the TCRdb copy is restricted to in-frame clones and leaves out a portion. The profile shows tens of thousands of clones, about four fifths of them singletons. This chain connects TRBV7-9 to TRBJ1-2; 7 nucleotides agree with TRBD1. This receptor was obtained from a middle-aged woman in good health and CMV-seronegative. The specimen sequenced was PBMCs. This CDR3 reads CASSLSGTVYGYTF. CDR3 nucleotide sequence: TGTGCCAGCAGCTTATCCGGGACAGTCTATGGCTACACCTTC.